The 8 T cell receptor beta chains listed next were all sequenced from one sample in a study of cytotoxic CD8 clonotypes in ibrutinib-treated CLL. TCRdb keeps only in-frame clones here, not all; method: immunoSEQ multiplex PCR. The sample contains fewer than 75,000 clones, roughly 70% of which appear only once. This sample comprised PBMCs, obtained after 12 months of ibrutinib treatment. Source of these receptors: a human donor with chronic lymphocytic leukemia.

The J gene is TRBJ2-5, the V gene TRBV6-1; 7 nucleotides agree with TRBD2. Trimming removed 7 bases from V and 5 bases from J; junction bases left unmatched: 4. This CDR3 contains 12 residues. CDR1 is MNHNS, CDR2 SASEGT, per germline. The CDR3 nucleotides are TGTGCCAGCAAAACCGGGGGGGAGACCCAGTACTTC. The encoded protein is CASKTGGETQYF.

The V gene is TRBV15, the J gene TRBJ2-7; 7 bases are shared with TRBD2. Losses at the gene ends were 0 bases for V and 2 bases for J; bases not matched to a gene: 10. This CDR3 is 17 amino acids long. Germline CDR1 reads LNHNV; CDR2 reads YYDKDF (reference sequence). In DNA, the CDR3 is TGTGCCACCAGCAGAGATCGGGGGGAGGGCCTACCCTACGAGCAGTACTTC. It translates to CATSRDRGEGLPYEQYF.

On this clone itself: The same CDR3 also results from other DNA sequences found in this sample. This chain uses TRBV9 with TRBJ2-3; D uncertain. Per the germline V gene, CDR1 is SGDLS and CDR2 is YYNGEE. With 0 bases removed from V and 6 bases from J, the gap between germline ends came to 8 bases. CDR3 length equals 13 residues. The CDR3 loop reads CASSVGLRDTQYF. In DNA form, the CDR3 reads TGTGCCAGCAGCGTAGGTCTCCGGGATACGCAGTATTTT.

This clone showed up many times. CDR3 in amino acids: CASSPGTGMVAEAFF. The CDR3 nucleotides are TGTGCCAGCAGCCCCGGGACAGGGATGGTTGCCGAAGCTTTCTTT. The chain links TRBV13 to TRBJ1-1; 9 positions agree with TRBD1. Germline CDR1 PRHDT, CDR2 FYEKMQ (reference sequence). V lost 5 bases and J lost 8; bases outside the gene matches: 12. CDR3 size: 15 residues.

This chain links TRBV29-1 with TRBJ2-1; D is ambiguous. The CDR3 has 12 amino acids. From germline, CDR1 is SQVTM and CDR2 ANQGSEA. V was shortened by 5 bases and J by 8 bases, with 13 bases between the two germline ends. CDR3 in amino acids: CSVRAQVDEQFF. DNA for the CDR3: TGCAGCGTTCGGGCCCAGGTCGATGAGCAGTTCTTC.

The genes are TRBV11-3 and TRBJ2-2, with 12 bases that match TRBD1. Germline V gene lookup returns CDR1 SGHNT and CDR2 YENEEA. This CDR3 is built from 17 residues. The ends lost 5 bases at V and 7 bases at J; junction bases unmatched: 11. This chain's CDR3 is CASSRGDRGRIGGELFF. CDR3 DNA sequence: TGTGCCAGCAGCCGAGGGGACAGGGGGCGAATTGGCGGGGAGCTGTTTTTT.

This sequence joins TRBV2 and TRBJ2-5; D call uncertain. V was cut by 0 bases and J by 4 bases, with 9 bases left in between. The length of the CDR3 is 14 residues. Germline assignment: CDR1 SNHLY and CDR2 FYNNEI. The CDR3 reads CASSEALGGETQYF. The CDR3 nucleotides are TGTGCCAGCAGTGAAGCGCTGGGTGGAGAGACCCAGTACTTC.

The gene calls are TRBV20-1 and TRBJ2-3, with D possibly matching TRBD1 (6 bases). Germline V lookup: CDR1 DFQATT, CDR2 SNEGSKA (reference sequence). Trimming cost V 6 bases and J 5 bases, with 9 bases left between them. The CDR3 loop spans 11 amino acids. The CDR3 sequence is CSARTVDTQYF. CDR3 sequence (DNA): TGCAGTGCACGGACAGTAGATACGCAGTATTTT.